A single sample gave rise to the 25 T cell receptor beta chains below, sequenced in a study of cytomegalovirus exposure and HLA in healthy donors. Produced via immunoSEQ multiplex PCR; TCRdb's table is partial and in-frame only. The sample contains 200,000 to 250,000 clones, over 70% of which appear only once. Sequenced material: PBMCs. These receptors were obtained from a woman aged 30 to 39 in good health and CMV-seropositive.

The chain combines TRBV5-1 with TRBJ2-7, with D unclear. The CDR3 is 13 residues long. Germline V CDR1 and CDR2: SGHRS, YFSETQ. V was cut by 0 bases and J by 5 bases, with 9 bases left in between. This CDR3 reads CASSLGGPNEQYF. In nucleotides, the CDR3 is TGCGCCAGCAGCTTGGGGGGTCCCAACGAGCAGTACTTC.

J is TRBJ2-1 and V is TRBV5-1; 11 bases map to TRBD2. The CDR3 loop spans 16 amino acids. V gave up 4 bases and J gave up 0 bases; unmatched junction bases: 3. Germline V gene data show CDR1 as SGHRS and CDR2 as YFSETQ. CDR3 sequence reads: CASSVTSGSSYNEQFF. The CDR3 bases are TGCGCCAGCAGCGTAACTAGCGGGAGCTCCTACAATGAGCAGTTCTTC.

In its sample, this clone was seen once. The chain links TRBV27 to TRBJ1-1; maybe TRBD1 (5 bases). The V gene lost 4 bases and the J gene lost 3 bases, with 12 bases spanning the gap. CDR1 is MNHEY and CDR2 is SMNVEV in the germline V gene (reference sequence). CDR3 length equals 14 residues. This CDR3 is CASSWKGYDTEAFF. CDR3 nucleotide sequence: TGTGCCAGCAGTTGGAAGGGGTATGACACTGAAGCTTTCTTT.

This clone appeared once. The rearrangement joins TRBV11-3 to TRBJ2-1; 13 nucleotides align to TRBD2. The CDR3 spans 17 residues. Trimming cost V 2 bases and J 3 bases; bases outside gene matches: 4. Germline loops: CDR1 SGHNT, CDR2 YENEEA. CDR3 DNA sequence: TGTGCCAGCAGCTTACGGACTAGCGGGAGTAACTACAATGAGCAGTTCTTC. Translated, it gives CASSLRTSGSNYNEQFF.

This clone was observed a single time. The CDR3 here is CASSLSGSLYSNQPQHF. Here the CDR3 DNA reads TGTGCCAGCAGTTTATCGGGCAGTCTGTATAGCAATCAGCCCCAGCATTTT. The V call is TRBV27, the J call TRBJ1-5; D ambiguous. The V end was cut by 0 bases, the J end by 0 bases, with 12 bases between. This CDR3 has 17 amino acids. Germline V gives CDR1 MNHEY, CDR2 SMNVEV (reference sequence).

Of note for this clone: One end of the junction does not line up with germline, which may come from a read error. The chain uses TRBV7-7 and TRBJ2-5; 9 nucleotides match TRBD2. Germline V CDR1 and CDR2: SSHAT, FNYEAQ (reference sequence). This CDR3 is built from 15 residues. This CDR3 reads CASSLTSGLGETQYF. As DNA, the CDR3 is TGTGCTAGCAGCTTGACTAGCGGACTGGGAGAGACCCAGTACTTC.

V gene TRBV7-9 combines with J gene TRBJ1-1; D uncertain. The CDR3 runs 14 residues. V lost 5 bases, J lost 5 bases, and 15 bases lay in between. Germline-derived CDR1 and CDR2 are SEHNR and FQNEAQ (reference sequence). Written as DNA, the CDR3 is TGTGCCAGCAGCATGACCCCTGGGGAAACTGAAGCTTTCTTT. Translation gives CASSMTPGETEAFF.

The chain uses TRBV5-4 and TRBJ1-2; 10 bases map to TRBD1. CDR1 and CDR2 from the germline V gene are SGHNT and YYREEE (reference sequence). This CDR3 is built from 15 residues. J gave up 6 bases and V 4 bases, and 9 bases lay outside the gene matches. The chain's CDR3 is CASSKRQGAIDGYTF. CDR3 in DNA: TGTGCCAGCAGCAAGAGACAGGGGGCCATCGATGGCTACACCTTC.

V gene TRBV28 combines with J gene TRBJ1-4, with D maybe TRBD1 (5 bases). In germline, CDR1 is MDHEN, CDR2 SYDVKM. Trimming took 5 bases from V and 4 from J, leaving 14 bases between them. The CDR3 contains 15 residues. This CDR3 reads CASSLPTANNEKLFF. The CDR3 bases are TGTGCCAGCAGTCTTCCGACAGCTAATAATGAAAAACTGTTTTTT. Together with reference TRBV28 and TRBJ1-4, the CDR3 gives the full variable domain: DVKVTQSSRYLVKRTGEKVFLECVQDMDHENMFWYRQDPGLGLRLIYFSYDVKMKEKGDIPEGYSVSREKKERFSLILESASTNQTSMYLCASSLPTANNEKLFFGSGTQLSVL.

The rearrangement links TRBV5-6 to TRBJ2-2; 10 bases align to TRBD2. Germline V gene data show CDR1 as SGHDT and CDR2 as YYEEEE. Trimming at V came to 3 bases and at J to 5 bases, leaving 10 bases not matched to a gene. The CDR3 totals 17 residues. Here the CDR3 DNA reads TGTGCCAGCAGCTCATTTAAAGTAGCGGGAGGAACCGGGGAGCTGTTTTTT. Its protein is CASSSFKVAGGTGELFF.

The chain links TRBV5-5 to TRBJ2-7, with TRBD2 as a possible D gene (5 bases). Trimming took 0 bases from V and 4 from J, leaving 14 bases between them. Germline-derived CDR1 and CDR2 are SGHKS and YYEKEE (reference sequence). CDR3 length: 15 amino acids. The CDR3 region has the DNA TGTGCCAGCAGCTTGGGGGTTAGCGACAAATACGAGCAGTACTTC. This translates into CASSLGVSDKYEQYF.

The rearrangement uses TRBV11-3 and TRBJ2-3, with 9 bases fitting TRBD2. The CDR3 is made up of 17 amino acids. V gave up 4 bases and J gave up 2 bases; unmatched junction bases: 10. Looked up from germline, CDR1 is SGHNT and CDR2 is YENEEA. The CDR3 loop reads CASSSGTSRLPTDTQYF. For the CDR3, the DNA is TGTGCCAGCAGCTCTGGGACTAGCAGATTACCCACAGATACGCAGTATTTT. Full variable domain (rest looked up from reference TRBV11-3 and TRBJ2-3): EAGVVQSPRYKIIEKKQPVAFWCNPISGHNTLYWYLQNLGQGPELLIRYENEEAVDDSQLPKDRFSAERLKGVDSTLKIQPAELGDSAVYLCASSSGTSRLPTDTQYFGPGTRLTVL.

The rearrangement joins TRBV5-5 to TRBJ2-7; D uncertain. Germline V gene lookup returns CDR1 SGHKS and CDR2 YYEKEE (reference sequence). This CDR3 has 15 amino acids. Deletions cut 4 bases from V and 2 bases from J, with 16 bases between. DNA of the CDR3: TGTGCCAGCAGCGCGGCAGCCTTCGGTACCTACGAGCAGTACTTC. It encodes CASSAAAFGTYEQYF.

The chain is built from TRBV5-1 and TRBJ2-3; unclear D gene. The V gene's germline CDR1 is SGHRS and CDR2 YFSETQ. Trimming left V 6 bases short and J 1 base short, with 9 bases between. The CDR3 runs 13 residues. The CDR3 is CASIGSRTDTQYF. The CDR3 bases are TGCGCCAGCATCGGGTCCCGCACAGATACGCAGTATTTT.

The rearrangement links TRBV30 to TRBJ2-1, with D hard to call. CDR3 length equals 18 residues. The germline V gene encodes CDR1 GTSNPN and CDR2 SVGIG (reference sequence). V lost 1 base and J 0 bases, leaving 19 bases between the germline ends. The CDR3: CAWSESLLVSSSYNEQFF. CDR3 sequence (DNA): TGTGCCTGGAGTGAATCATTGTTAGTTTCGTCCTCCTACAATGAGCAGTTCTTC.

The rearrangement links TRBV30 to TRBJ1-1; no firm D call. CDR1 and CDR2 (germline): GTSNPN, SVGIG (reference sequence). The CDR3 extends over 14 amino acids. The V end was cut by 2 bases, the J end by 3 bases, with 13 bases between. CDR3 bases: TGTGCCTGGAGTAGGTCCGGGTTGTACACTGAAGCTTTCTTT. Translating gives CAWSRSGLYTEAFF. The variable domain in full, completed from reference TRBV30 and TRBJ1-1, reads SQTIHQWPATLVQPVGSPLSLECTVEGTSNPNLYWYRQAAGRGLQLLFYSVGIGQISSEVPQNLSASRPQDRQFILSSKKLLLSDSGFYLCAWSRSGLYTEAFFGQGTRLTVV.

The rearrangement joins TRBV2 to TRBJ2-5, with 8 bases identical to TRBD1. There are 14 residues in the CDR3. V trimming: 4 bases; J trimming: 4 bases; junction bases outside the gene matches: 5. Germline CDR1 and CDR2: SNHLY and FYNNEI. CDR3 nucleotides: TGTGCCAGCAGTGTCGTCAGGGGGCCAGAGACCCAGTACTTC. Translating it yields CASSVVRGPETQYF. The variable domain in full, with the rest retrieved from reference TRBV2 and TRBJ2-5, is EPEVTQTPSHQVTQMGQEVILRCVPISNHLYFYWYRQILGQKVEFLVSFYNNEISEKSEIFDDQFSVERPDGSNFTLKIRSTKLEDSAMYFCASSVVRGPETQYFGPGTRLLVL.

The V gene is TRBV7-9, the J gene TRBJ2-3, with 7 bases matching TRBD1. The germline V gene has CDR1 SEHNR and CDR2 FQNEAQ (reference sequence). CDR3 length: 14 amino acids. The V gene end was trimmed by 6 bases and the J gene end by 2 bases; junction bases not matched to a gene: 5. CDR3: CASRRQGSTDTQYF. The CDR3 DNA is TGTGCCAGCAGGCGACAGGGTTCCACAGATACGCAGTATTTT.

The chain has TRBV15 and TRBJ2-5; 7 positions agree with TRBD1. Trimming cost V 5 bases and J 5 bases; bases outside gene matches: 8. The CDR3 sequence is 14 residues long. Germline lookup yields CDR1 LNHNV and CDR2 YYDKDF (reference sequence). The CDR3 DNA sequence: TGTGCCACCAGCCCCGACAGGGTGGCGGAGACCCAGTACTTC. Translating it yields CATSPDRVAETQYF.

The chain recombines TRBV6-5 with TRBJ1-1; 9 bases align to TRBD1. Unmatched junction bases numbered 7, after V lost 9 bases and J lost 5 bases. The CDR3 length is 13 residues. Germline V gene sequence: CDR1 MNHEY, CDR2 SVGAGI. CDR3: CASRTGVVTEAFF. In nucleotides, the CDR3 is TGTGCCAGTAGGACAGGGGTGGTTACTGAAGCTTTCTTT.

Written as DNA, the CDR3 is TGTGCCAGCAGCTTGGCTAGCGGGACTGGAGGCTACGAGCAGTACTTC. Translating gives CASSLASGTGGYEQYF. The V gene is TRBV5-6, the J gene TRBJ2-7, with 9 bases that match TRBD2. CDR1 and CDR2 from the germline V gene are SGHDT and YYEEEE. V shed 0 bases and J 3 bases; nucleotides not matched to a gene: 7. The CDR3 loop spans 16 amino acids.

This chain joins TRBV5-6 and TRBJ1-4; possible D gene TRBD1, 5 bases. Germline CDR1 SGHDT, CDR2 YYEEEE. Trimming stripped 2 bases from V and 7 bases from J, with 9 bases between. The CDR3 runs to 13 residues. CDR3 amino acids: CASSFQGSEKLFF. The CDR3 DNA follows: TGTGCCAGCAGCTTCCAGGGCTCTGAAAAACTGTTTTTT.

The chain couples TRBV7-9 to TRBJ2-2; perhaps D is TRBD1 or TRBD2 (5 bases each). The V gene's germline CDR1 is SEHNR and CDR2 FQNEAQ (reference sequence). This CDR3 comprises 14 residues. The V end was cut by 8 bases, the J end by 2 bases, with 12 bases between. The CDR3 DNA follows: TGTGCCAGCTACCTAGGGGACAACACCGGGGAGCTGTTTTTT. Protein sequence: CASYLGDNTGELFF.

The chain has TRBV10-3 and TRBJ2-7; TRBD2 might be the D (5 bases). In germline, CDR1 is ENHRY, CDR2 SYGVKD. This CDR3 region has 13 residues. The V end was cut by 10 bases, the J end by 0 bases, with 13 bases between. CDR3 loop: CATRVDSSYEQYF. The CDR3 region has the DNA TGTGCCACGCGGGTTGATAGCTCCTACGAGCAGTACTTC.

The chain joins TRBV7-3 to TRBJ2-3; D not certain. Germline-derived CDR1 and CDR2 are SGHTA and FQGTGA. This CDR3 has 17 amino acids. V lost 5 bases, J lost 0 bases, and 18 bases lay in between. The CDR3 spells CASSGASVSPSTDTQYF. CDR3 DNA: TGTGCCAGCAGCGGTGCAAGTGTGAGCCCTAGCACAGATACGCAGTATTTT.